This T cell receptor beta chain was sequenced for a study of T cells in Graves' hyperthyroidism and ophthalmopathy. Template material for amplifying TCR beta CDR3 regions consisted of RNA transcripts. The HTBI set primed first-round TCR CDR3 RT-PCR. TCRdb fed the multiplex PCR reads into MiXCR, producing one record per CDR3 protein. In the table there are approximately 400,000 distinct CDR3 sequences, roughly 13% of which are singletons. This clonotype was recorded a few times. The antigen is undetermined. Findings and caveats of the study: Ophthalmopathy and stable hyperthyroidism were told apart by a 13 V-J model. The model anticipated ophthalmopathy a median around six months pre-onset. Blood held most thyroid clonotypes expanded above 0.001 frequency.

Every diagnosis used clinical symptoms, serum thyroxine and TRAb, thyroid ultrasound and orbital computed tomography. The receptor was derived from a young man with Graves' hyperthyroidism that later progressed to Graves' ophthalmopathy. The sequenced sample consisted of blood.

CDR3: CASSYGQGQTGELFF. The CDR3 DNA is TGCGCCAGCAGCTACGGACAGGGGCAAACCGGGGAGCTGTTTTTT. The chain has TRBV5-1 and TRBJ2-2; the match to TRBD1 covers 9 bases. Germline trimming cut 3 bases from V and 5 bases from J; bases unmatched to any gene: 5. The CDR3 contains 15 residues. Germline V gene lookup returns CDR1 SGHRS and CDR2 YFSETQ.